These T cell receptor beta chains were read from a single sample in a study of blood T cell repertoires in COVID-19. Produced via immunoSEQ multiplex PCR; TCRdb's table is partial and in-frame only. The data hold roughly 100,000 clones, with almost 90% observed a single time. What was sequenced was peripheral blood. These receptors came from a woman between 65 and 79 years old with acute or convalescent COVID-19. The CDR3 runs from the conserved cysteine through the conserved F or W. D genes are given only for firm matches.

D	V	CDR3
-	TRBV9	CASSVSQRQNYGYTF
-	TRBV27	CASSLTADYEQYF
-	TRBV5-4	CASSFFGGGLEKLFF
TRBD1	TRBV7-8	CASSLVTGALNTEAFF
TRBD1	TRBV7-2	CASSLVATGGPYGYTF
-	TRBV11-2	CASSFGENTEAFF
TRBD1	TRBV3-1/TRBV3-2	CASYRLRDRYNTSYGYTF
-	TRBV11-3	CASSSSPGTDTQYF
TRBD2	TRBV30	CALTSGGLSFEQYF
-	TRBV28	CASSPNAGTTSYEQYF
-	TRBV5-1	CASSLAAGELNEQFF
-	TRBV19	CASSIARSSYEQYF
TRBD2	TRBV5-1	CASSQPTGGLDYEQYF
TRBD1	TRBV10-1	CASSVEPGTGIKETQYF
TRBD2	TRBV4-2	CASSQGAREAGLAKNIQYF
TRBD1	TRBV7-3	CASSLTPTGEDTEAFF
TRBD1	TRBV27	CASNPDRDFVNEQFF
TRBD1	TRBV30	CAWNNRGFSGNTIYF
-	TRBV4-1	CASSQGRQGRTEAFF
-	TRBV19	CASSWSDQETQYF
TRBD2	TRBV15	CATSREVSGRGNEQFF
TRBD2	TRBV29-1	CSSDGSGGAGNEQFF
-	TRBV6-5	CASRDTSTDTQYF
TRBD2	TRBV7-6	CASSLGVAGLNEQFF
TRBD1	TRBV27	CARKSDRINYGYTF
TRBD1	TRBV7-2	CASSPGQGLSGYTF
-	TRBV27	CASSPITPSGTQYF
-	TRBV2	CASSFVRMNTEAFF
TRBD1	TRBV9	CASSPTGGSNQPQHF
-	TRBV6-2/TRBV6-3	CASSPAEETQYF
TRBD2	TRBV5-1	CASSLPGSGRSPNEQFF
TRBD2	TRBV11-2	CASSPGTSGGAGELFF
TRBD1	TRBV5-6	CASSPRGHFGYTF
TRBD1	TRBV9	CASSVDGQGRNTIYF
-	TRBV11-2	CASSLSQGEGNTIYF
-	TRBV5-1	CASSQRGSSNEKLFF